The sequence of this TCR beta chain was determined in a study of regulatory T cells in long-lasting Graves disease. The study, taken as a whole, reports: Persistent patients shared under 3,000 public clonotypes among themselves. Newly diagnosed patients shared fewer, at more than 850.

Germline CDR1 is LNHDA and CDR2 is SQIVND (reference sequence). V trimming: 5 bases; J trimming: 2 bases; junction bases outside the gene matches: 11. There are 16 residues in the CDR3. This clonotype was seen ten or more times. Its antigen remains unknown. Through Arm-PCR of CDR3 regions and iRepertoire HTBI primers, TCR beta libraries were built. TCRdb re-derived calls from the multiplex PCR reads in MiXCR, one entry per CDR3 protein. The sample yields about 200,000 distinct CDR3 sequences, roughly 20% seen once. Described time point: newly diagnosed GD, antithyroid drugs for less than 3 months. PBMC RNA served as the TCR library source. A further study also used this sample, focusing on T cells in Graves' hyperthyroidism and ophthalmopathy. As that study records: The study used the HTBI primer set for a first-round RT-PCR of the TCR CDR3.

The clonotype originates from a woman aged 25 to 39 with Graves disease. The chain carries TRBV19 and TRBJ1-1; 7 bases align to TRBD1. Sequencing was performed on peripheral blood mononuclear cells (PBMCs), taken at new diagnosis, from a patient treated with antithyroid drugs. The CDR3 nucleotides read TGTGCCAGTAGTTCCTCCCGCCGACAGGGAAACACTGAAGCTTTCTTT. It encodes CASSSSRRQGNTEAFF.